This passage covers 25 T cell receptor beta chains from one sample sequenced in a study of vaccination and CD4 T cells after COVID-19 (dated 2022 in TCRdb). For these receptors, no antigen is known. Library preparation used PCR. TCRdb lists the instrument as Illumina iSeq 100. DNA from cultured CD4+ T cells underwent TCR sequencing with the Oncomine TCR Beta short-read assay at the Johns Hopkins FTIC core. Starting from the raw public reads, TCRdb applied fastp trimming at Q25, assembled clones with MiXCR and retained in-frame beta chains. Rows with a matching CDR3 protein are joined into one entry that keeps the most common DNA and genes. The sample table holds 10,000 to 15,000 distinct CDR3 sequences, of which around 70% were seen once. The top ten clones comprise roughly 30% of the sample. What the treatment or condition label conveys for this sample: roughly ten-day PBMC culture with coronavirus spike peptide pools or control peptides (ViraFEST assay).

The sequenced material came from CD4+ T cells from blood, cultured in vitro. Source of these receptors: a human donor who had recovered from COVID-19.

This clonotype was observed a handful of times. The rearrangement joins TRBV7-9 to TRBJ1-5; weak D call: TRBD1 (6 bases). This CDR3 is 15 amino acids long. V lost 1 base to trimming and J lost 0 bases, with 7 bases between them. The germline V gene encodes CDR1 SEHNR and CDR2 FQNEAQ (reference sequence). The CDR3: CASSLEGGSNQPQHF. Here the CDR3 DNA reads TGTGCCAGCAGCTTAGAGGGGGGTAGCAATCAGCCCCAGCATTTT.

The chain carries TRBV6-2 or TRBV6-3 and TRBJ2-3; D might be TRBD1 (5 bases). The CDR3 spans 14 residues. Trimming removed 6 bases at V and 0 bases at J, with 10 bases between. Germline CDR1 MNHEY, CDR2 SVGEGT. The CDR3 bases are TGTGCCAGCAGAATTACAGGAAGCACAGATACGCAGTATTTT. Protein: CASRITGSTDTQYF.

The rearrangement uses TRBV30 and TRBJ1-2; a weak D match, TRBD1 (5 bases). V shed 0 bases and J shed 8 bases, with 19 bases lying between them. Germline CDR1 GTSNPN, CDR2 SVGIG (reference sequence). The CDR3 is 15 residues long. CDR3 coding DNA: TGTGCCTGGAGTGTACATCTACCCGGTGGGGGGGGCTACACCTTC. It codes for CAWSVHLPGGGGYTF.

The chain links TRBV7-8 to TRBJ1-2; D may be TRBD1 (5 bases). The V gene lost 4 bases and the J gene lost 7 bases, with 16 bases spanning the gap. Germline CDR1 and CDR2: SGHVS and FQNEAQ. The CDR3 length is 14 residues. CDR3 region: CASSSGGAGIGYTF. The CDR3, as DNA: TGTGCCAGCAGCTCAGGCGGGGCAGGGATTGGCTACACCTTC.

The V and J genes are TRBV19 and TRBJ1-2; weak D call: TRBD1 (5 bases). Per germline, CDR1 LNHDA and CDR2 SQIVND (reference sequence). The CDR3 is 13 residues long. V was trimmed by 6 bases and J by 8 bases, leaving 16 bases between them. CDR3 sequence (DNA): TGTGCCAGTAGCCTCCAGGGAATCAAAGGCTACACCTTC. Protein sequence: CASSLQGIKGYTF. Variable domain in full (rest from reference TRBV19 and TRBJ1-2): DGGITQSPKYLFRKEGQNVTLSCEQNLNHDAMYWYRQDPGQGLRLIYYSQIVNDFQKGDIAEGYSVSREKKESFPLTVTSAQKNPTAFYLCASSLQGIKGYTFGSGTRLTVV.

CDR3 in DNA: TGCAGTGCTAGAGATGGGTGGACTGCGAACACCGGGGAGCTGTTTTTT. It translates to CSARDGWTANTGELFF. The chain uses TRBV20-1 and TRBJ2-2, with TRBD2 as a possible D gene (5 bases). The CDR3 totals 16 residues. Per the germline V gene, CDR1 is DFQATT and CDR2 is SNEGSKA (reference sequence). Trimming left V 0 bases short and J 0 bases short, with 11 bases between.

This chain links TRBV15 with TRBJ2-3; tentative D call: TRBD2 (7 bases). The V gene's germline CDR1 is LNHNV and CDR2 YYDKDF (reference sequence). The V and J ends lost 4 bases and 6 bases respectively, with 23 bases between them. The CDR3 contains 17 residues. Here the CDR3 reads CATSKGEGVSGADTQYF. The CDR3, as DNA: TGTGCCACCAGCAAGGGGGAGGGCGTATCGGGGGCGGATACGCAGTATTTT.

A few counts support this clonotype. The CDR3 sequence: CASSYMGPQPSSPLHF. CDR3 in DNA: TGTGCCAGCAGTTATATGGGGCCCCAGCCAAGTTCACCCCTCCACTTT. The chain links TRBV27 to TRBJ1-6, with a possible D match to TRBD1 (5 bases). Germline V CDR1 and CDR2: MNHEY, SMNVEV (reference sequence). V was shortened by 4 bases and J by 9 bases, with 19 bases between the two germline ends. The CDR3 has 16 amino acids.

The V gene is TRBV15, the J gene TRBJ2-2; TRBD2 might be the D (6 bases). CDR1 and CDR2 from the germline V gene are LNHNV and YYDKDF (reference sequence). The CDR3 covers 18 residues. V was clipped by 5 bases and J by 4 bases, with 23 bases between them. CDR3: CATSERGLAYGITGELFF. The CDR3 region has the DNA TGTGCCACCAGCGAGAGGGGCCTAGCGTACGGGATCACCGGGGAGCTGTTTTTT.

This sequence joins TRBV27 and TRBJ1-2; D uncertain. There are 14 residues in the CDR3. The germline V gene has CDR1 MNHEY and CDR2 SMNVEV (reference sequence). V shed 5 bases and J shed 2 bases, with 12 bases lying between them. The CDR3, as DNA: TGTGCCAGCAGTACCTTTCGCACGAACTATGGCTACACCTTC. Translating it yields CASSTFRTNYGYTF.

The CDR3 DNA sequence: TGTGCCAGCAGAACTGACCGGGACACTACTGAAGCTTTCTTT. This gives the protein CASRTDRDTTEAFF. This chain connects TRBV6-1 to TRBJ1-1; tentative D call: TRBD1 (6 bases). There are 14 residues in the CDR3. The germline V and J ends were trimmed by 6 bases and 5 bases, with 16 bases remaining between them. Looked up from germline, CDR1 is MNHNS and CDR2 is SASEGT.

The chain employs TRBV28 and TRBJ1-1; D may be TRBD1 (6 bases). V lost 5 bases, J lost 0 bases, and 13 bases lay in between. The CDR3 is made up of 15 amino acids. Germline V lookup: CDR1 MDHEN, CDR2 SYDVKM. In DNA, the CDR3 is TGTGCCAGCAGTCAACTAACAGGGTTGAACACTGAAGCTTTCTTT. Amino acid sequence: CASSQLTGLNTEAFF. The full variable domain, rest sourced from reference TRBV28 and TRBJ1-1, is DVKVTQSSRYLVKRTGEKVFLECVQDMDHENMFWYRQDPGLGLRLIYFSYDVKMKEKGDIPEGYSVSREKKERFSLILESASTNQTSMYLCASSQLTGLNTEAFFGQGTRLTVV.

Only a few counts were recorded for this clonotype. The chain carries TRBV24-1 and TRBJ2-1; maybe TRBD1 (5 bases). The CDR3 totals 14 residues. Germline lookup yields CDR1 KGHDR and CDR2 SFDVKD. V lost 3 bases and J 8 bases, leaving 13 bases between the germline ends. The CDR3 region has the DNA TGTGCCACCAGTGATCATAGGGGTATGGATGAGCAGTTCTTC. Translated: CATSDHRGMDEQFF.

The chain is built from TRBV20-1 and TRBJ2-1; D call uncertain. There are 10 residues in the CDR3. Between the trimmed V and J ends, which lost 8 bases and 6 bases, there was a span of 8 bases. Germline V gives CDR1 DFQATT, CDR2 SNEGSKA (reference sequence). The CDR3 loop reads CSFRRNEQFF. CDR3 nucleotide sequence: TGCAGTTTTCGGCGCAATGAGCAGTTCTTC.

This chain connects TRBV20-1 to TRBJ1-2; 7 bases are shared with TRBD1. Trimming removed 6 bases from V and 4 bases from J; junction bases left unmatched: 11. In germline, CDR1 is DFQATT, CDR2 SNEGSKA (reference sequence). The CDR3 runs to 14 residues. CDR3 nucleotides: TGCAGTGCCCCATGGGACAGTGTATTCTATGGCTACACCTTC. Translating gives CSAPWDSVFYGYTF.

The chain combines TRBV20-1 with TRBJ1-1, with a tentative D call TRBD1 (6 bases). This CDR3 spans 14 amino acids. Germline CDR1 DFQATT, CDR2 SNEGSKA (reference sequence). Deletions cut 2 bases from V and 1 base from J, with 11 bases between. In DNA form, the CDR3 reads TGCAGTGCTAGATCGGGACACGGGAACACTGAAGCTTTCTTT. Protein: CSARSGHGNTEAFF.

The chain has TRBV25-1 and TRBJ1-1; a possible D gene is TRBD1 (6 bases). Germline CDR1 and CDR2: MGHDK and SYGVNS. Deletions cut 10 bases from V and 11 bases from J, with 14 bases between. The CDR3 sequence is 10 residues long. The CDR3 bases are TGTGCCACCCGGGAGGGGGAGGCTTTCTTT. Translating it yields CATREGEAFF.

The chain has TRBV7-2 and TRBJ2-1; 9 bases match TRBD2. The junction had 9 bases not matched to a gene; V was cut back by 1 base and J by 5 bases. The V gene's germline CDR1 is SGHTA and CDR2 FQGNSA. The CDR3 runs to 17 residues. The CDR3 sequence: CASSLELSLAGHNEQFF. The CDR3 DNA reads as TGTGCCAGCAGCTTAGAATTGAGTCTAGCGGGACACAATGAGCAGTTCTTC.

V gene TRBV4-1 combines with J gene TRBJ2-1; D is unresolved. Germline lookup yields CDR1 MGHRA and CDR2 YSYEKL. This CDR3 has 16 amino acids. With 2 bases removed from V and 1 base from J, the gap between germline ends came to 12 bases. The CDR3 bases are TGCGCCAGCAGCCAAATTGGCAGGAGATCCTACAATGAGCAGTTCTTC. The encoded protein is CASSQIGRRSYNEQFF.

DNA for the CDR3: TGTGCCAGCTCACACAGCGGGGGGGGGCAAGGTCAGCCCCAGCATTTT. This gives the protein CASSHSGGGQGQPQHF. V is TRBV18 and J is TRBJ1-5; D might be TRBD1 (6 bases). Germline loops: CDR1 KGHSH, CDR2 LQKENI. The V and J ends lost 4 bases and 6 bases respectively, with 19 bases between them. The CDR3 has 16 residues. The variable domain in full, completed from reference TRBV18 and TRBJ1-5, reads NAGVMQNPRHLVRRRGQEARLRCSPMKGHSHVYWYRQLPEEGLKFMVYLQKENIIDESGMPKERFSAEFPKEGPSILRIQQVVRGDSAAYFCASSHSGGGQGQPQHFGDGTRLSIL.

The chain uses TRBV7-9 and TRBJ1-6, with D uncertain. The germline V and J ends were trimmed by 8 bases and 10 bases, with 21 bases remaining between them. Germline loops: CDR1 SEHNR, CDR2 FQNEAQ (reference sequence). The CDR3 covers 15 residues. As DNA, the CDR3 is TGTGCCAGCTCCGGAGCCGGGAGCTCATCCTCACCCCTCCACTTT. Amino acid sequence: CASSGAGSSSSPLHF. Based on the CDR3 plus reference TRBV7-9 and TRBJ1-6, the full variable domain is DTGVSQNPRHKITKRGQNVTFRCDPISEHNRLYWYRQTLGQGPEFLTYFQNEAQLEKSRLLSDRFSAERPKGSFSTLEIQRTEQGDSAMYLCASSGAGSSSSPLHFGNGTRLTVT.

The chain employs TRBV7-2 and TRBJ2-7; D gene uncertain. V lost 1 base and J 6 bases, leaving 10 bases between the germline ends. Germline CDR1 and CDR2: SGHTA and FQGNSA. The CDR3 runs to 13 residues. For the CDR3, the DNA is TGTGCCAGCAGCTTAGGTTACCCCCTCGAGCAGTACTTC. It is translated as CASSLGYPLEQYF.

This clonotype was found once. This chain connects TRBV24-1 to TRBJ2-5; unclear D gene. This CDR3 is built from 16 residues. Trimming removed 2 bases at V and 1 base at J, with 13 bases between. Germline V gene sequence: CDR1 KGHDR, CDR2 SFDVKD. CDR3 amino acids: CATSDSRIALQETQYF. CDR3 DNA sequence: TGTGCCACCAGTGATTCACGAATAGCCCTCCAAGAGACCCAGTACTTC.

This chain joins TRBV4-3 and TRBJ1-3; D gene ambiguous. The V gene's germline CDR1 is LGHNA and CDR2 YSLEER. V was pared by 0 bases and J by 0 bases, with 6 bases between. The CDR3 covers 15 residues. The CDR3: CASSQDGHSGNTIYF. CDR3 bases: TGCGCCAGCAGCCAAGATGGCCACTCTGGAAACACCATATATTTT.

The gene calls are TRBV6-5 and TRBJ2-3; maybe TRBD1 (5 bases). V dropped 2 bases and J dropped 2 bases, with 8 bases sitting between them. Germline CDR1 and CDR2: MNHEY and SVGAGI. This CDR3 spans 14 amino acids. The CDR3 DNA reads TGTGCCAGCAGTTACGGGGCCTACACAGATACGCAGTATTTT. Translated: CASSYGAYTDTQYF.